The 18 T cell receptor beta chains below all came from one sample that was sequenced in a study of blood T cells in healthy people across ages. The authors ran a second PCR of 7 to 11 cycles using a sample-barcoded 5' primer and a J-beta primer mix. A single record per CDR3 protein comes from TCRdb applying MiXCR to the 5' RACE reads. The sample has about 1,600,000 distinct CDR3 sequences; around 42% are singletons. Sequenced material: blood. The receptors stem from a young woman in good health.

The chain couples TRBV30 to TRBJ1-1; 8 bases are a match to TRBD1. The CDR3 runs 11 residues. The germline CDR1 and CDR2 sequences are GTSNPN and SVGIG (reference sequence). V trimming: 8 bases; J trimming: 7 bases; junction bases outside the gene matches: 6. CDR3 nucleotides: TGTGCCACCTCAGGGGGCGATGAAGCTTTCTTT. The encoded protein is CATSGGDEAFF.

A note on this clonotype: The conserved phenylalanine or tryptophan is not found at the CDR3 terminus, so this likely reflects a read error. This rearrangement joins TRBV27 to TRBJ2-7; 10 positions agree with TRBD1. Germline V gene data show CDR1 as MNHEY and CDR2 as SMNVEV (reference sequence). Trimming at V came to 2 bases and at J to 2 bases, leaving 0 bases not matched to a gene. CDR3 length equals 14 residues. CDR3 loop: CASSLGTGAYEQYC. The CDR3 bases are TGTGCCAGCAGTTTAGGGACAGGGGCCTACGAGCAGTACTGC.

The chain uses TRBV4-2 and TRBJ2-7; 7 bases match TRBD2. Germline CDR1 is LGHNA and CDR2 is YNFKEQ. With 0 bases clipped from V and 6 bases from J, the junction kept 8 bases outside the gene matches. This CDR3 has 15 amino acids. As DNA, the CDR3 is TGTGCCAGCAGCCAAGATGGGGGGGAGGCATCCGAGCAGTACTTC. This gives the protein CASSQDGGEASEQYF.

The chain employs TRBV20-1 and TRBJ1-6; a weak D match, TRBD1 (6 bases). This CDR3 is 14 amino acids long. The germline V gene has CDR1 DFQATT and CDR2 SNEGSKA (reference sequence). Trimming removed 4 bases at V and 11 bases at J, with 18 bases between. The DNA for the CDR3 is TGCAGTGCTACCCCCGGGGCAGGGGTTACACCCCTCCACTTT. It translates to CSATPGAGVTPLHF.

This clonotype was detected many times. The V call is TRBV29-1, the J call TRBJ1-2; D is possibly TRBD1 (5 bases). The ends were cut back, 3 bases at V and 5 bases at J, with 7 bases in the middle. Looked up from germline, CDR1 is SQVTM and CDR2 is ANQGSEA. This CDR3 is 11 amino acids long. CDR3 bases: TGCAGCGTTGATGAGGGGTATGGCTACACCTTC. Amino acid sequence: CSVDEGYGYTF.

This clonotype was counted once. The rearrangement joins TRBV25-1 to TRBJ1-4; no clear D gene. The CDR3 spans 14 residues. Looked up from germline, CDR1 is MGHDK and CDR2 is SYGVNS. V was shortened by 1 base and J by 4 bases, with 7 bases between the two germline ends. In DNA form, the CDR3 reads TGTGCCAGCAGTGAATCGGCGATTAATGAAAAACTGTTTTTT. Protein: CASSESAINEKLFF.

The chain joins TRBV4-1 to TRBJ2-5; 14 positions match TRBD2. The J call may be incorrect, as the DNA end agrees better with TRBJ2-7. Germline values: CDR1 MGHRA, CDR2 YSYEKL. The CDR3 is 16 residues long. The chain's CDR3 is CASSQAGLAGANEQYF. The CDR3 DNA reads as TGCGCCAGCAGCCAAGCGGGACTAGCGGGAGCCAACGAGCAGTACTTC.

This clonotype has just a few counts. V and J are TRBV29-1 and TRBJ2-7, with D possibly being TRBD2 (6 bases). Per germline, CDR1 SQVTM and CDR2 ANQGSEA. The germline V and J ends were trimmed by 0 bases and 3 bases, with 15 bases remaining between them. The length of the CDR3 is 15 residues. CDR3 in amino acids: CSVEDPAGRSYEQYF. The CDR3 DNA reads TGCAGCGTTGAAGATCCGGCGGGACGGAGCTACGAGCAGTACTTC.

The CDR3 region has the DNA TGCAGCGTTGACAGGGGTAGAACTGAAGCTTTCTTT. Encoded protein: CSVDRGRTEAFF. The rearrangement uses TRBV29-1 and TRBJ1-1; a weak D match, TRBD1 (6 bases). Germline V CDR1 and CDR2: SQVTM, ANQGSEA. Deletions cut 3 bases from V and 5 bases from J, with 10 bases between. This CDR3 region has 12 residues. The variable domain in full, completed from reference TRBV29-1 and TRBJ1-1, reads SAVISQKPSRDICQRGTSLTIQCQVDSQVTMMFWYRQQPGQSLTLIATANQGSEATYESGFVIDKFPISRPNLTFSTLTVSNMSPEDSSIYLCSVDRGRTEAFFGQGTRLTVV.

The V gene is TRBV21-1, the J gene TRBJ2-7; the table's D call TRBD1 went unverified against the DNA. The J call may not be correct, given that the DNA end is closer to TRBJ2-5. TRBV21-1 is noted as a pseudogene. The CDR3 is 14 residues long. The CDR3 loop reads CASSKGAGLETQYF. The CDR3, as DNA: TGTGCCAGCAGCAAAGGGGCAGGGCTGGAGACCCAGTACTTC.

Many counts were recorded for this clonotype. The chain recombines TRBV3-1 with TRBJ2-7, with 9 bases identical to TRBD1. V shed 3 bases and J 2 bases; nucleotides not matched to a gene: 5. This CDR3 has 15 amino acids. Germline CDR1 is LGHDT and CDR2 is YNNKEL (reference sequence). CDR3 sequence (DNA): TGTGCCAGCAGCCAGGGACAGGGTGGGACCTACGAGCAGTACTTC. Translating it yields CASSQGQGGTYEQYF.

Here the CDR3 DNA reads TGTGCCAGCAGCTCGGAGGGGGGGTACACTGAAGCTTTCTTT. It specifies CASSSEGGYTEAFF. The rearrangement joins TRBV13 to TRBJ1-1, with D tentatively TRBD1 (6 bases). CDR1 and CDR2 from the germline V gene are PRHDT and FYEKMQ (reference sequence). Trimming cost V 4 bases and J 3 bases, with 12 bases left between them. This CDR3 spans 14 amino acids.

In this sample, this clonotype turned up many times. This chain links TRBV20-1 with TRBJ2-7; TRBD2 is a possible D gene (5 bases). The V gene lost 6 bases and the J gene lost 3 bases, with 21 bases spanning the gap. Per the germline V gene, CDR1 is DFQATT and CDR2 is SNEGSKA (reference sequence). This CDR3 comprises 15 residues. This CDR3 reads CSAQTGSEILYEQYF. The DNA of the CDR3 is TGCAGTGCCCAGACGGGTAGCGAGATACTCTACGAGCAGTACTTC.

This clonotype was seen repeatedly, ten times or more. This rearrangement joins TRBV29-1 to TRBJ2-7; no clear D. Germline CDR1 reads SQVTM; CDR2 reads ANQGSEA. There are 13 residues in the CDR3. V dropped 5 bases and J dropped 1 base, with 12 bases sitting between them. The CDR3 DNA follows: TGCAGCGTTTCCCTACAGAATTCCTACGAGCAGTACTTC. Residues: CSVSLQNSYEQYF.

On this clonotype: The germline gene is not matched at one end of the junction; a read error may be the cause. The chain recombines TRBV27 with TRBJ2-5, with 8 nucleotides matching TRBD1. This CDR3 has 15 residues. Germline V gene sequence: CDR1 MNHEY, CDR2 SMNVEV (reference sequence). CDR3 loop: CASGINRGIQETQYF. The DNA of the CDR3 is TGCGCCAGCGGAATTAACAGGGGGATCCAAGAGACCCAGTACTTC.

There are a few counts of this clonotype. The gene calls are TRBV6-6 and TRBJ2-7, with 7 bases that match TRBD1. Germline assignment: CDR1 MNHNY and CDR2 SVGAGI (reference sequence). The junction had 7 bases not matched to a gene; V was cut back by 7 bases and J by 1 base. The CDR3 length is 14 residues. The CDR3 loop reads CASIPGQISYEQYF. In nucleotides, the CDR3 is TGTGCCAGCATACCGGGACAGATATCCTACGAGCAGTACTTC.

This clonotype appeared a few times. Here the CDR3 DNA reads TGCAGGGATCCTCTAGCACCCTTCTCCTACAATGAGCAGTTCTTC. It is translated as CRDPLAPFSYNEQFF. The rearrangement uses TRBV20-1 and TRBJ2-1, with D perhaps TRBD2 (5 bases). Per the germline V gene, CDR1 is DFQATT and CDR2 is SNEGSKA (reference sequence). The CDR3 runs 15 residues.

The chain employs TRBV14 and TRBJ1-2, with D perhaps TRBD1 (6 bases). Per germline, CDR1 SGHDN and CDR2 FVKESK. V was shortened by 0 bases and J by 6 bases, with 11 bases between the two germline ends. This CDR3 has 14 amino acids. The CDR3, as DNA: TGTGCCAGCAGCCAAGAGGACAGTTATAATGGCTACACCTTC. Translating it yields CASSQEDSYNGYTF.